The clone carrying this TCR beta chain was picked up many times. This CDR3 is built from 15 residues. The sample originates from a study of blood T cells in healthy people across ages. At the level of the study: Every two T cells gave about one barcoded beta molecule via template switching.

Using a J-beta primer mix together with a sample-barcoded 5' primer, a second PCR was run for roughly 6 to 12 cycles. Using its own MiXCR run on the 5' RACE reads, TCRdb lists one record per CDR3 protein. The repertoire holds nearly 800,000 distinct CDR3 sequences, with roughly 25% as singletons. The data were also submitted as part of a second study, on T cells of mothers and their children. This second report adds: Per child, 2.5 million to 3 million TCR beta CDR3 reads were obtained, against over 8.5 million per mother.

The sequence came from a boy aged 10-17 years in good health. The sample consisted of blood. The chain couples TRBV21-1 to TRBJ2-5; the listed D gene, TRBD1, was not tested against the DNA. TRBV21-1 has pseudogene status. For the CDR3, the DNA is TGTGCCAGCGTCGTAGGGACAGGCGGCGGAGAGACCCAGTACTTC. This translates into CASVVGTGGGETQYF.